The clone carrying this T cell receptor beta chain has a single count. No antigen is known for it. This specimen comes from a study of blood T cells in healthy people across ages. As for the study in general: Capture by template switching was about one barcoded beta molecule per two T cells.

Each donor supplied approximately 10 milliliters of peripheral blood. V lost 5 bases and J lost 4, with 12 bases in between. The CDR3 loop spans 13 amino acids. CDR1 is PRHDT and CDR2 is FYEKMQ in the germline V gene (reference sequence). For the second PCR, which ran for roughly 6 to 12 cycles, a sample-barcoded 5' primer and a J-beta primer mix were used. TCRdb used MiXCR to reprocess the 5' RACE reads, holding one entry per CDR3 protein. The sample includes hundreds of thousands of distinct CDR3 sequences, approximately 22% of them seen just once. Findings of the study overall: Per-million-T-cell TCR beta diversity fell roughly linearly with age.

V usage is TRBV13 and J usage is TRBJ2-7; tentatively, D is TRBD1 (6 bases). This TCR was sampled from a man aged 65-85 years in good health. The sequenced material came from blood. CDR3: CASSIFRGYEQYF. The CDR3 DNA reads TGTGCCAGCAGCATCTTCAGGGGATACGAGCAGTACTTC.